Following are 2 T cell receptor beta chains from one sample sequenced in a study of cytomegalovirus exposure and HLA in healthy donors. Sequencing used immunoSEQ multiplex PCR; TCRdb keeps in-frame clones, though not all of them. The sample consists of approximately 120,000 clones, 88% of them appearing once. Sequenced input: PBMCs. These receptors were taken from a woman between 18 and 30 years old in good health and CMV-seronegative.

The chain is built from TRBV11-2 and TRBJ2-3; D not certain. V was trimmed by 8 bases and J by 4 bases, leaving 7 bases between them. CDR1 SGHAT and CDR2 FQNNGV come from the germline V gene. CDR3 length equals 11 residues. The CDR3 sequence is CASQTADTQYF. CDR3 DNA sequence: TGTGCCAGCCAAACAGCAGATACGCAGTATTTT.

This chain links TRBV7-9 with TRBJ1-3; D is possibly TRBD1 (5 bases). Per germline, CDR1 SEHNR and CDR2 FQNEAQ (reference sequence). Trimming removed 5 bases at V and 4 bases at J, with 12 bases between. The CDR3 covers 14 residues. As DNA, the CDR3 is TGTGCCAGCAGCCCTCTGACAGACGGAAACACCATATATTTT. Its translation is CASSPLTDGNTIYF.